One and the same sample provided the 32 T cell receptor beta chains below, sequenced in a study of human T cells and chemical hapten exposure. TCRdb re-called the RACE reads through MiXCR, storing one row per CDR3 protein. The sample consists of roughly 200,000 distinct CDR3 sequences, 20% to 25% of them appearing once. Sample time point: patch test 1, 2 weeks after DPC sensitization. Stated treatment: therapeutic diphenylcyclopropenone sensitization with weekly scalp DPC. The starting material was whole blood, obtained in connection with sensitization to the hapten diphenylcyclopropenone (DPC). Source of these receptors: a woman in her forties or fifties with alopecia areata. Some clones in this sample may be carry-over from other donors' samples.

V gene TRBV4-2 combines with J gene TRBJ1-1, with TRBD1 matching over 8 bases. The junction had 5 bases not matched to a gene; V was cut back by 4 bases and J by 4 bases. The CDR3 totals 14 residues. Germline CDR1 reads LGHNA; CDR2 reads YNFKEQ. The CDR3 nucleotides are TGTGCCAGCAGCCCCCACAGGGGGAGCACTGAAGCTTTCTTT. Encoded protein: CASSPHRGSTEAFF.

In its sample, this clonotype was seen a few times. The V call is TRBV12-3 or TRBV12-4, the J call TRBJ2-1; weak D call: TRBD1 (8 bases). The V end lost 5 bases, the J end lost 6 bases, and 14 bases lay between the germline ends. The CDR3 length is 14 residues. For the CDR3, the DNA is TGTGCCAGCAGTGTCAACAGGGGGGGCAATGAGCAGTTCTTC. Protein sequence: CASSVNRGGNEQFF.

The CDR3 region has the DNA TGTGCCAGCGGATCACGGACAGGGGGGACGGATACGCAGTATTTT. Translated, it gives CASGSRTGGTDTQYF. The chain is built from TRBV7-2 and TRBJ2-3; 10 bases fit TRBD1. The CDR3 covers 15 residues. V was clipped by 8 bases and J by 6 bases; unmatched bases: 11. The germline V gene has CDR1 SGHTA and CDR2 FQGNSA.

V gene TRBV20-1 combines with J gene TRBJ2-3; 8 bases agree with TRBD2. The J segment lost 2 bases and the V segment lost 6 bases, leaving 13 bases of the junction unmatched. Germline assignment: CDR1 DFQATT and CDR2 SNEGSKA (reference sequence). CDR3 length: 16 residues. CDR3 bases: TGCAGTGCCAATCCCCTTAGGCGGGAGGTCACAGATACGCAGTATTTT. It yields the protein CSANPLRREVTDTQYF.

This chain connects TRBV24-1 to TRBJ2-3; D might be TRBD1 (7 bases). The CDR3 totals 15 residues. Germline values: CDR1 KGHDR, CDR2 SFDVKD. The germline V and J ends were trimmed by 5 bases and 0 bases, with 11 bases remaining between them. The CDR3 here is CATSATGTSTDTQYF. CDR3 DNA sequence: TGTGCCACCAGTGCGACAGGGACTAGCACAGATACGCAGTATTTT.

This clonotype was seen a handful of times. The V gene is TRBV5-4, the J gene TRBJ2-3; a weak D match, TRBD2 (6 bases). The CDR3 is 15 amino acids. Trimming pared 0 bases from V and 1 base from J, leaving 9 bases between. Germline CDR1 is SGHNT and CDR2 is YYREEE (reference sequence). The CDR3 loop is CASSLGPGGTDTQYF. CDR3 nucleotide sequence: TGTGCCAGCAGCTTGGGACCGGGGGGCACAGATACGCAGTATTTT.

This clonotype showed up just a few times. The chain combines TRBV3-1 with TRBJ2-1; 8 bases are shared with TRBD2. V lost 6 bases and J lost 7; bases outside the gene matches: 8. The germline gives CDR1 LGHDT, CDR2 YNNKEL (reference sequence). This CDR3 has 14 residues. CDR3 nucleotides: TGTGCCAGCAGGCCAGCGGGAGATCGGAATGAGCAGTTCTTC. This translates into CASRPAGDRNEQFF.

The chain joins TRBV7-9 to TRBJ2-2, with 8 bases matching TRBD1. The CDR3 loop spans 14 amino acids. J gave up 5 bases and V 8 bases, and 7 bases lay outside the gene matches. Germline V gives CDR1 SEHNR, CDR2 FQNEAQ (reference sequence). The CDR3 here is CASPQGARTGELFF. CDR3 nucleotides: TGTGCCAGCCCTCAGGGGGCCAGGACCGGGGAGCTGTTTTTT.

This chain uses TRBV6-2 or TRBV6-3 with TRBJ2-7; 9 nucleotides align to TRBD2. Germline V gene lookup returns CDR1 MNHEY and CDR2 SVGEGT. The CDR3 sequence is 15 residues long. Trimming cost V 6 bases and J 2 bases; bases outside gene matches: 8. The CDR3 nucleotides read TGTGCCAGCAGAAAAGGACTAGCGCCCACCTACGAGCAGTACTTC. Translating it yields CASRKGLAPTYEQYF.

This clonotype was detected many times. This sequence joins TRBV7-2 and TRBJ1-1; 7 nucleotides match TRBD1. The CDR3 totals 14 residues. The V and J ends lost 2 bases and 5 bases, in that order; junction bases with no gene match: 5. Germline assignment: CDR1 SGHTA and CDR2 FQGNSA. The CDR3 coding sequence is TGTGCCAGCAGCTTACCTACAGGGGCAACTGAAGCTTTCTTT. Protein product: CASSLPTGATEAFF.

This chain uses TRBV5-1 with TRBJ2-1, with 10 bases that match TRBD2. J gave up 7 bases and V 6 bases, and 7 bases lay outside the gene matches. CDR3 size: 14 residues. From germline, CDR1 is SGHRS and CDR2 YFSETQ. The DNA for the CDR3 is TGCGCCAGCACTCCGCTAGCGGGAGAAAATGAGCAGTTCTTC. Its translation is CASTPLAGENEQFF.

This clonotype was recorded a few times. The chain's CDR3 is CATSDIRVLNEQFF. Written as DNA, the CDR3 is TGTGCCACCAGTGATATCCGGGTACTCAATGAGCAGTTCTTC. The chain recombines TRBV24-1 with TRBJ2-1; D is ambiguous. Germline V gene sequence: CDR1 KGHDR, CDR2 SFDVKD. The length of the CDR3 is 14 residues. Trimming removed 3 bases from V and 6 bases from J, with 11 bases in between.

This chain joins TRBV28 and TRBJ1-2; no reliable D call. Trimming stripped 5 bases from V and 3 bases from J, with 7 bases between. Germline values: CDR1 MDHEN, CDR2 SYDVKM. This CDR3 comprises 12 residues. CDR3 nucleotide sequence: TGTGCCAGCAGTGAGTCGGACTATGGCTACACCTTC. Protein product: CASSESDYGYTF.

The CDR3 loop is CSGNPGGTGLADTQYF. CDR3 in DNA: TGCAGTGGGAATCCGGGGGGGACGGGATTAGCAGATACGCAGTATTTT. The rearrangement joins TRBV20-1 to TRBJ2-3; 8 nucleotides line up with TRBD2. Trimming took 7 bases from V and 4 from J; bases not matched to a gene: 16. This CDR3 is built from 16 residues. CDR1 is DFQATT, CDR2 SNEGSKA, per germline (reference sequence).

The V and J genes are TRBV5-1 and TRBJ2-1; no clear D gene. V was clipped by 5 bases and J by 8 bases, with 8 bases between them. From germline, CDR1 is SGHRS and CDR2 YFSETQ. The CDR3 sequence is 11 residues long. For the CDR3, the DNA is TGCGCCAGCAGGAGTATCGATGAGCAGTTCTTC. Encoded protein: CASRSIDEQFF.

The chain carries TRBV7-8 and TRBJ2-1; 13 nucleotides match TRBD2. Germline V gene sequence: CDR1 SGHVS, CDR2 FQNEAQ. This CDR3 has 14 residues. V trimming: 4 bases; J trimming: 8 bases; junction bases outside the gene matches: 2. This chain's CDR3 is CASSSGLAGDEQFF. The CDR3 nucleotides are TGTGCCAGCAGCTCCGGACTAGCGGGAGATGAGCAGTTCTTC.

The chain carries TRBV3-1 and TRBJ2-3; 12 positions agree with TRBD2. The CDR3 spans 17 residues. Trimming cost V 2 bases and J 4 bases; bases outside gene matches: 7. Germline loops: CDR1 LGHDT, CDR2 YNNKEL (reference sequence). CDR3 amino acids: CASSQIRTSGNPDTQYF. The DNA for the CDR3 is TGTGCCAGCAGCCAAATTCGGACTAGCGGGAACCCAGATACGCAGTATTTT.

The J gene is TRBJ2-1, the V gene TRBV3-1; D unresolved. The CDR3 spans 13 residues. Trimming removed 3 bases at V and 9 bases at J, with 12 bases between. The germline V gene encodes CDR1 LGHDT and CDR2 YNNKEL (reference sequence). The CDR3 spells CASSQGSLSEQFF. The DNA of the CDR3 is TGTGCCAGCAGCCAGGGGTCTCTTAGTGAGCAGTTCTTC.

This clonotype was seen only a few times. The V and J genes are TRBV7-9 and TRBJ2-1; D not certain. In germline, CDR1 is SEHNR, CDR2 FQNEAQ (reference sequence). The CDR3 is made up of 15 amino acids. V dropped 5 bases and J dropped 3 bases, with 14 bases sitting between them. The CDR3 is CASSQNSQFYNEQFF. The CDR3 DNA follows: TGTGCCAGCAGCCAAAACTCGCAGTTCTACAATGAGCAGTTCTTC. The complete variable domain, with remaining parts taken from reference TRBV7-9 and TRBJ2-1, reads DTGVSQNPRHKITKRGQNVTFRCDPISEHNRLYWYRQTLGQGPEFLTYFQNEAQLEKSRLLSDRFSAERPKGSFSTLEIQRTEQGDSAMYLCASSQNSQFYNEQFFGPGTRLTVL.

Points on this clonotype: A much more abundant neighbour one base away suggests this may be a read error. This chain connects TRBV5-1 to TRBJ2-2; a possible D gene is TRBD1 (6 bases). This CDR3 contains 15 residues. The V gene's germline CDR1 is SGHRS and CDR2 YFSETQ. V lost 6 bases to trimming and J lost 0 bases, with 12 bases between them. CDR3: CASNIRTANTGELFF. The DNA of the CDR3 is TGCGCCAGCAACATAAGGACAGCGAACACCGGGGAGCTGTTTTTT.

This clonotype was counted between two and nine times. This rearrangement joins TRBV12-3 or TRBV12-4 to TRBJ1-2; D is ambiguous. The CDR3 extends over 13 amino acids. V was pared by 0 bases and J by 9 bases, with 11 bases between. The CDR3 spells CASSLANAGRYTF. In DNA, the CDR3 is TGTGCCAGCAGTTTAGCGAATGCAGGCCGCTACACCTTC.

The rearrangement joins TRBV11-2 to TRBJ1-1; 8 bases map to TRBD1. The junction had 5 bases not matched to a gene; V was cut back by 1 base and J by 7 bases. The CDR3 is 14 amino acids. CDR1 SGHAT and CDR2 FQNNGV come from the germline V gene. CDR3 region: CASSLGGTGFEAFF. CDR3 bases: TGTGCCAGCAGCTTAGGTGGGACAGGATTTGAAGCTTTCTTT.

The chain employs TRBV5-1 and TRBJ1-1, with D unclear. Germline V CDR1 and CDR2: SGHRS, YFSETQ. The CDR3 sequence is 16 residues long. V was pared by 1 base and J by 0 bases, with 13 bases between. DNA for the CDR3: TGCGCCAGCAGCTTGCGGCGGGTGGGGATGAACACTGAAGCTTTCTTT. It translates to CASSLRRVGMNTEAFF. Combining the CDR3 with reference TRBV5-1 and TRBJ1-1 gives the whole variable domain KAGVTQTPRYLIKTRGQQVTLSCSPISGHRSVSWYQQTPGQGLQFLFEYFSETQRNKGNFPGRFSGRQFSNSRSEMNVSTLELGDSALYLCASSLRRVGMNTEAFFGQGTRLTVV.

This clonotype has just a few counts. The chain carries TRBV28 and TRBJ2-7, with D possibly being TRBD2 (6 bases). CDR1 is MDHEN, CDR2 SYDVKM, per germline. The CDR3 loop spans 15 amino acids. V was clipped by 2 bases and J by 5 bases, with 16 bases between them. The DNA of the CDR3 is TGTGCCAGCAGTTTAGTAGGTTGGAGGGGCGACGAGCAGTACTTC. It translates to CASSLVGWRGDEQYF.

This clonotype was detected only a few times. CDR3 sequence reads: CASKRQGLGTDTQYF. The CDR3 region has the DNA TGTGCCAGCAAAAGACAGGGATTAGGCACAGATACGCAGTATTTT. The chain joins TRBV7-8 to TRBJ2-3; TRBD1 agrees at 7 bases. The CDR3 is made up of 15 amino acids. Unmatched junction bases numbered 8, after V lost 7 bases and J lost 1 base. CDR1 and CDR2 (germline): SGHVS, FQNEAQ.

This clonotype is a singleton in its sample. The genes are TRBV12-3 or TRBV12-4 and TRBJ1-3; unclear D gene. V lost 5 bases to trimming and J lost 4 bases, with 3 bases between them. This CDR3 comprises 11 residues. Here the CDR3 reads CASSIGNTIYF. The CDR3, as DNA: TGTGCCAGCAGTATAGGAAACACCATATATTTT.

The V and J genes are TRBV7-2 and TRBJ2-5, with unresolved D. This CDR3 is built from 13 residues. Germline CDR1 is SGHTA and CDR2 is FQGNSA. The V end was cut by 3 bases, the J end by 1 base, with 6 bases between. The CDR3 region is CASSFVTQETQYF. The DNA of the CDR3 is TGTGCCAGCAGCTTCGTGACCCAAGAGACCCAGTACTTC. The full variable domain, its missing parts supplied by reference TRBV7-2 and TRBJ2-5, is GAGVSQSPSNKVTEKGKDVELRCDPISGHTALYWYRQSLGQGLEFLIYFQGNSAPDKSGLPSDRFSAERTGGSVSTLTIQRTQQEDSAVYLCASSFVTQETQYFGPGTRLLVL.

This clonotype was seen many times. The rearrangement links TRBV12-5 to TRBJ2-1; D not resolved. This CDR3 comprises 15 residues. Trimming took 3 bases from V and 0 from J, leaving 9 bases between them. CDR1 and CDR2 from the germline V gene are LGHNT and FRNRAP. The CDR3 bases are TGTGCTAGTGGTTTTCGGCCGCCCTCCTACAATGAGCAGTTCTTC. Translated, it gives CASGFRPPSYNEQFF. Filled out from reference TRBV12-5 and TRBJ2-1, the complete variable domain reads DARVTQTPRHKVTEMGQEVTMRCQPILGHNTVFWYRQTMMQGLELLAYFRNRAPLDDSGMPKDRFSAEMPDATLATLKIQPSEPRDSAVYFCASGFRPPSYNEQFFGPGTRLTVL.

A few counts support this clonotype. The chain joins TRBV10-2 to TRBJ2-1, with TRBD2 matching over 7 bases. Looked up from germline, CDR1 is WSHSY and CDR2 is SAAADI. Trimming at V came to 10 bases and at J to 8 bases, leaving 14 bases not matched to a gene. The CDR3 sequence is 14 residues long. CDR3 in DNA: TGCGCCAACATCACGAGGGGAGGGCACCATGAGCAGTTCTTC. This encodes CANITRGGHHEQFF.

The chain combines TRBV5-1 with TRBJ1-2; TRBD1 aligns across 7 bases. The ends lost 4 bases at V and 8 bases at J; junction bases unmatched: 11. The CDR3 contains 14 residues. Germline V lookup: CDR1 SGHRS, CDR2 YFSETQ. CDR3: CASSATGSSAGYTF. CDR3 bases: TGCGCCAGCAGCGCGACAGGGTCCTCAGCAGGCTACACCTTC. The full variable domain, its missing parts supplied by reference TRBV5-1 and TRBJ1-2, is KAGVTQTPRYLIKTRGQQVTLSCSPISGHRSVSWYQQTPGQGLQFLFEYFSETQRNKGNFPGRFSGRQFSNSRSEMNVSTLELGDSALYLCASSATGSSAGYTFGSGTRLTVV.

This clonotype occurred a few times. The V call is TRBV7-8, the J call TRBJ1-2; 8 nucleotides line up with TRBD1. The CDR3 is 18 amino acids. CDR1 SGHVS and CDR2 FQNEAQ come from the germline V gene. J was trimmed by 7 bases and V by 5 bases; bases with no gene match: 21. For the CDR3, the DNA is TGTGCCAGCAGCCTGGAATTACCGGGACAGGCATCCCATCTTGGCTACACCTTC. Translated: CASSLELPGQASHLGYTF.

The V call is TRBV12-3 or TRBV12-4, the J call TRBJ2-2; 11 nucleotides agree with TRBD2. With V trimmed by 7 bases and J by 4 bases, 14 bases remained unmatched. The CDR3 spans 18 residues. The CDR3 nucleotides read TGTGCCAGCACCCGGTTGGTAGCGGGAGGGCGGGTCACCGGGGAGCTGTTTTTT. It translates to CASTRLVAGGRVTGELFF.